This TCR beta chain is from a study of T cell changes during pregnancy in multiple sclerosis. Clones were read by immunoSEQ multiplex PCR, and TCRdb kept only the in-frame ones, dropping some. The sample holds 39,000 or so clones, almost 95% seen once. The CDR3 loop spans 13 amino acids. CDR1 and CDR2 from the germline V gene are SGDLS and YYNGEE. Trimming removed 3 bases from V and 4 bases from J, with 10 bases in between. The TCR comes from a female donor with multiple sclerosis, enrolled in a pregnancy study. Here the sequenced sample was CD8+ T cells from peripheral blood mononuclear cells, taken in the third trimester of pregnancy. The chain couples TRBV9 to TRBJ1-1; D is unresolved. The CDR3 is CASSADWSTEAFF. In DNA form, the CDR3 reads TGTGCCAGCAGCGCAGACTGGAGCACTGAAGCTTTCTTT.